This TCR beta chain was recorded in a study of T cell clonality in common variable immunodeficiency. General study results and limits: Authors noted CVID clonality's cause needs subpopulation repertoire sequencing. Compared with controls, CVID subjects had fewer shared TCRbeta clones.

Only in-frame clones appear in the TCRdb table, and some are missing; sequencing was by immunoSEQ multiplex PCR. There are 57,000 or so clones in the sample, none observed a single time. The CDR3 runs to 14 residues. Germline CDR1 LNHDA, CDR2 SQIVND (reference sequence). This clone turned up a few times. Its antigen is unidentified. The CDR3 goes on 3 residues after the read ends, and that part is filled in from the germline J gene. The chain joins TRBV19 to TRBJ1-1; D might be TRBD1 (6 bases). The clonotype was recovered from a person aged 18 to 70 in good health. Material: peripheral blood mononuclear cells. The CDR3 DNA, read in part, is TGTGCCAGTACGGGGGGCGAAATTACACTGGAA. It is translated as CASTGGEITLE. The complete CDR3 sequence is CASTGGEITLEAFF.